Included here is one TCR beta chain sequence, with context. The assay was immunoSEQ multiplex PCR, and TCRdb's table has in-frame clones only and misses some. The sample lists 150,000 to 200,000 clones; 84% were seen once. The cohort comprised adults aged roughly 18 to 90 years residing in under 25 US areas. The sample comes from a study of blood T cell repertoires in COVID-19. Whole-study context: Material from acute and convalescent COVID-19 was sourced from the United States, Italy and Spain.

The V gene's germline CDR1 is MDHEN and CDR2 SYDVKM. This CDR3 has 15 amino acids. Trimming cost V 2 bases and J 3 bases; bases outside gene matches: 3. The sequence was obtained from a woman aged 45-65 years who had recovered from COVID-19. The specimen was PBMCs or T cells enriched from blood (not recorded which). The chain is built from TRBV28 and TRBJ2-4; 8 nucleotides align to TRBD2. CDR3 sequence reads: CASSLAGGGKNIQYF. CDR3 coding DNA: TGTGCCAGCAGTTTAGCGGGAGGTGGCAAAAACATTCAGTACTTC.